This entry describes one TCR beta chain. The data were taken from a study of blood T cell repertoires in COVID-19. Study as a whole: The United States, Italy and Spain supplied acute and convalescent COVID-19 samples. Sample material is recorded as cDNA or gDNA derived from T cells, B-cell-depleted T cells, or PBMCs.

The CDR3 is 18 residues long. J was trimmed by 1 base and V by 0 bases; bases with no gene match: 9. CDR1 is LNHDA, CDR2 SQIVND, per germline (reference sequence). Original processing methods: Amplification of reference gene primers was used by the study to estimate nucleated cell counts. The table came from immunoSEQ multiplex PCR; TCRdb's copy has only in-frame clones and leaves some out. The DNA gave D and trimming, while V, J and clone size come from that table. The sample gives approximately 50,000 clones, 84% of which show up once; approximately 7.6% is in the top ten. V is TRBV19 and J is TRBJ1-5, with 7 bases that match TRBD1. Sequenced material: peripheral blood. The receptor comes from a human donor in a cohort sampled during active COVID-19. CDR3 DNA: TGTGCCAGTAGTATAGATCACAGGGGAAAGGTAAGCAATCAGCCCCAGCATTTT. Translated, it gives CASSIDHRGKVSNQPQHF.